This T cell receptor (beta chain) was identified during a study of response to subunit inactivated influenza vaccine. TCRdb reprocessed the RT-PCR reads via MiXCR and lists one record per CDR3 protein. The table has 750,000 to 850,000 distinct CDR3 sequences, around a sixth seen once. Comments on this clonotype: Antigen: not known.

This CDR3 region has 14 residues. In germline, CDR1 is DFQATT, CDR2 SNEGSKA (reference sequence). V dropped 2 bases and J dropped 6; count of bases not matched to a gene: 5. Study observations and caveats: Few new T cells, the authors suggested, are recruited by each seasonal influenza vaccination.

Here the sequenced sample was PBMCs from blood, taken about 5 days after vaccination. The sequence came from a man aged 50 to 59 who received an inactivated influenza vaccine. The gene calls are TRBV20-1 and TRBJ2-1; 9 positions match TRBD2. CDR3 residues: CSARKRGALNEQFF. Here the CDR3 DNA reads TGCAGTGCTAGAAAGCGGGGGGCTCTCAATGAGCAGTTCTTC.